This passage covers 11 T cell receptor beta chains from one sample sequenced in a study of control samples from healthy donors and cancer patients. Assay used: immunoSEQ multiplex PCR; TCRdb lists only in-frame clones, some missing. The data contain fewer than 200,000 clones, 85% to 95% of them singletons. Material: blood. These receptors came from a young man in good health.

The V call is TRBV4-1, the J call TRBJ2-5; no reliable D call. Germline V gene sequence: CDR1 MGHRA, CDR2 YSYEKL. V shed 2 bases and J shed 2 bases, with 15 bases lying between them. CDR3 length: 16 residues. The CDR3 bases are TGCGCCAGCAGCCAACTTTTTACGGCGGAGCAAGAGACCCAGTACTTC. This encodes CASSQLFTAEQETQYF.

V gene TRBV19 combines with J gene TRBJ1-1; TRBD1 agrees at 9 bases. The V segment lost 5 bases and the J segment 5 bases; nucleotides outside the gene matches: 3. Germline V gene data show CDR1 as LNHDA and CDR2 as SQIVND (reference sequence). The CDR3 sequence is 13 residues long. The CDR3 loop reads CASSDDRGTEAFF. The CDR3 DNA is TGTGCCAGTAGTGACGACAGGGGGACTGAAGCTTTCTTT. Using reference TRBV19 and TRBJ1-1 for the parts outside the CDR3, the full variable domain is DGGITQSPKYLFRKEGQNVTLSCEQNLNHDAMYWYRQDPGQGLRLIYYSQIVNDFQKGDIAEGYSVSREKKESFPLTVTSAQKNPTAFYLCASSDDRGTEAFFGQGTRLTVV.

This chain links TRBV3-1 (or the pseudogene TRBV3-2) with TRBJ2-3, with a tentative D call TRBD2 (6 bases). The CDR3 runs 17 residues. Trimming shortened V by 0 bases and J by 1 base, and 14 bases separated the two germline ends. Germline CDR1 reads LGHDT; CDR2 reads YNNKEL (reference sequence). Written as DNA, the CDR3 is TGTGCCAGCAGCCAAGACCCGTTTGGCGGGGGCACAGATACGCAGTATTTT. Encoded protein: CASSQDPFGGGTDTQYF.

V and J are TRBV30 and TRBJ1-5, with no clear D. V gave up 1 base and J gave up 6 bases, with 13 bases separating them. The CDR3 totals 14 residues. Germline V CDR1 and CDR2: GTSNPN, SVGIG (reference sequence). CDR3 in DNA: TGTGCCTGGAGTGCTGGTGGGGTCGGTCAGCCCCAGCATTTT. Translation gives CAWSAGGVGQPQHF. Together with reference TRBV30 and TRBJ1-5, the CDR3 gives the full variable domain: SQTIHQWPATLVQPVGSPLSLECTVEGTSNPNLYWYRQAAGRGLQLLFYSVGIGQISSEVPQNLSASRPQDRQFILSSKKLLLSDSGFYLCAWSAGGVGQPQHFGDGTRLSIL.

The V gene is TRBV5-1, the J gene TRBJ1-2; D call uncertain. There are 15 residues in the CDR3. V gave up 0 bases and J gave up 4 bases, with 13 bases separating them. Looked up from germline, CDR1 is SGHRS and CDR2 is YFSETQ. The CDR3 nucleotides are TGCGCCAGCAGCTTGGGTCATGGGGAAGGCTATGGCTACACCTTC. Translated: CASSLGHGEGYGYTF.

V gene TRBV6-5 combines with J gene TRBJ1-5; 7 bases agree with TRBD1. The ends lost 4 bases at V and 3 bases at J; junction bases unmatched: 3. Germline CDR1 and CDR2: MNHEY and SVGAGI. This CDR3 comprises 14 residues. The CDR3 nucleotides read TGTGCCAGCAGTTTGGGACAGCCCAATCAGCCCCAGCATTTT. It specifies CASSLGQPNQPQHF.

This sequence joins TRBV29-1 and TRBJ2-3; D possibly corresponds to TRBD2 (6 bases). Trimming cost V 3 bases and J 1 base, with 8 bases left between them. The CDR3 length is 13 residues. Germline V gene sequence: CDR1 SQVTM, CDR2 ANQGSEA. CDR3 loop: CSVDGGGTDTQYF. CDR3 sequence (DNA): TGCAGCGTTGACGGGGGAGGCACAGATACGCAGTATTTT.

The V and J genes are TRBV5-1 and TRBJ1-1; no definite D call. Per the germline V gene, CDR1 is SGHRS and CDR2 is YFSETQ. Trimming shortened V by 0 bases and J by 6 bases, and 18 bases separated the two germline ends. The CDR3 consists of 16 residues. DNA for the CDR3: TGCGCCAGCAGCTTGGGTTTCGGCTACGCAAATCCTGAAGCTTTCTTT. It encodes CASSLGFGYANPEAFF.

The DNA for the CDR3 is TGTGCCACCGGAAGACTGCCCGACTATGGCTACACCTTC. Translating gives CATGRLPDYGYTF. The chain carries TRBV24-1 and TRBJ1-2; D unresolved. Germline assignment: CDR1 KGHDR and CDR2 SFDVKD. The ends were cut back, 9 bases at V and 3 bases at J, with 13 bases in the middle. This CDR3 contains 13 residues.

This chain joins TRBV5-6 and TRBJ2-2; no definite D call. The germline V gene has CDR1 SGHDT and CDR2 YYEEEE. The V end lost 4 bases, the J end lost 5 bases, and 6 bases lay between the germline ends. The CDR3 spans 12 residues. DNA for the CDR3: TGTGCCAGCAGCCTCGAGACCGGGGAGCTGTTTTTT. Translating gives CASSLETGELFF. The complete variable domain, with remaining parts taken from reference TRBV5-6 and TRBJ2-2, reads DAGVTQSPTHLIKTRGQQVTLRCSPKSGHDTVSWYQQALGQGPQFIFQYYEEEERQRGNFPDRFSGHQFPNYSSELNVNALLLGDSALYLCASSLETGELFFGEGSRLTVL.

The chain couples TRBV4-2 to TRBJ2-7; D is perhaps TRBD2 (7 bases). The V end lost 5 bases, the J end lost 4 bases, and 18 bases lay between the germline ends. Germline assignment: CDR1 LGHNA and CDR2 YNFKEQ. The CDR3 is 15 amino acids. Here the CDR3 reads CASSLASGGAYEQYF. The DNA for the CDR3 is TGTGCCAGCAGCTTGGCAAGTGGGGGGGCGTACGAGCAGTACTTC.